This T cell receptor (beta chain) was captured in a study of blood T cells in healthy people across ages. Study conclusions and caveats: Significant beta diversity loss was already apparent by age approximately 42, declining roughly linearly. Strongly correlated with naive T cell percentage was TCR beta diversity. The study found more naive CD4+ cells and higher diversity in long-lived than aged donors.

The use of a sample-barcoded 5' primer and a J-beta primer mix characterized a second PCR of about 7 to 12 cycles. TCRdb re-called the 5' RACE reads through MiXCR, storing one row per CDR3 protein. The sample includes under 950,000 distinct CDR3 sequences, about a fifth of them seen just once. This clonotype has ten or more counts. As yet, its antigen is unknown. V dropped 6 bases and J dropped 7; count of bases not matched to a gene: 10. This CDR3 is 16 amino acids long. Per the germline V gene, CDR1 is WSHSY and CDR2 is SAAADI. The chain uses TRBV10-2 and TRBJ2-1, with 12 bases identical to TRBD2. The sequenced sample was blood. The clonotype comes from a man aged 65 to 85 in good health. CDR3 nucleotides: TGCGCCAGCAGGTCTAGCGGGGGGGCATGGAGGAATGAGCAGTTCTTC. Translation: CASRSSGGAWRNEQFF.